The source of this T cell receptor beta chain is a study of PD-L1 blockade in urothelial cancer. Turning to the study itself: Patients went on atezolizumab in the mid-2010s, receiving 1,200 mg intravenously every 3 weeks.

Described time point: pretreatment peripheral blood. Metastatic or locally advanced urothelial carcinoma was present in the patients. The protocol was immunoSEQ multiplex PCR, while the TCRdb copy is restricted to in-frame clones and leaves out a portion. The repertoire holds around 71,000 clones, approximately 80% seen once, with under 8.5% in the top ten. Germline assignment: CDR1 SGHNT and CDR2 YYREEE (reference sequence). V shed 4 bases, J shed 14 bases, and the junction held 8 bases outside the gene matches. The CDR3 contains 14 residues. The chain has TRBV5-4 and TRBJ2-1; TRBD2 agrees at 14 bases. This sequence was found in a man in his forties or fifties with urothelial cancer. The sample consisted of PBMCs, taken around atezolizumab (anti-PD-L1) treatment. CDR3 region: CASSKGLAGEGEFF. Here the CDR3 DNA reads TGTGCCAGCAGCAAGGGACTAGCGGGAGAGGGTGAGTTCTTC. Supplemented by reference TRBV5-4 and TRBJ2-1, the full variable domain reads ETGVTQSPTHLIKTRGQQVTLRCSSQSGHNTVSWYQQALGQGPQFIFQYYREEENGRGNFPPRFSGLQFPNYSSELNVNALELDDSALYLCASSKGLAGEGEFFGPGTRLTVL.